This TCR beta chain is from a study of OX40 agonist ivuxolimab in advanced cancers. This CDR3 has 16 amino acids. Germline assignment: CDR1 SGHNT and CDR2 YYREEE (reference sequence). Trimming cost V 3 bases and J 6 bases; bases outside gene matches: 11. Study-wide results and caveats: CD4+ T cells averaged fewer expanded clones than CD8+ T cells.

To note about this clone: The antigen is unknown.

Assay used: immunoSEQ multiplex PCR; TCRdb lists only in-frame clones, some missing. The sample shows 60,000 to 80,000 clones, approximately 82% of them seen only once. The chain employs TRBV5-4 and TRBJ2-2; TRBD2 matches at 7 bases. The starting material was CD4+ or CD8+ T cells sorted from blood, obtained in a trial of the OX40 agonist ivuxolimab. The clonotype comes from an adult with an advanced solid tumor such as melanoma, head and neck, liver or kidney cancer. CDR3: CASSWPDGRGAGELFF. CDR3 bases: TGTGCCAGCAGCTGGCCTGATGGCCGGGGGGCCGGGGAGCTGTTTTTT.